This entry concerns a single T cell receptor beta chain. What it recognizes is unknown. Next came a second PCR, run for about 6 to 12 cycles, which used a sample-barcoded 5' primer along with a J-beta primer mix. Every single cDNA molecule received a tag from a template-switch adaptor with 12 random nucleotides. Each CDR3 protein gets one entry after TCRdb re-called the 5' RACE reads with MiXCR. The table records 500,000 to 600,000 distinct CDR3 sequences, roughly a quarter of them present only once. This sample is drawn from a study of blood T cells in healthy people across ages. Findings and caveats of the study: A roughly linear fall in TCR beta diversity per million T cells was seen with increasing age.

This TCR came from a woman aged 70-85 years in good health. Sequences were obtained from blood.

The chain's CDR3 is CASSYLATETQYF. The DNA for the CDR3 is TGTGCCAGCAGCTACCTGGCTACCGAGACCCAGTACTTC. The chain has TRBV7-3 and TRBJ2-5; no reliable D call. Trimming took 4 bases from V and 5 from J, leaving 11 bases between them. The germline V gene encodes CDR1 SGHTA and CDR2 FQGTGA. The length of the CDR3 is 13 residues. The complete variable domain, with remaining parts taken from reference TRBV7-3 and TRBJ2-5, reads GAGVSQTPSNKVTEKGKYVELRCDPISGHTALYWYRQSLGQGPEFLIYFQGTGAADDSGLPNDRFFAVRPEGSVSTLKIQRTERGDSAVYLCASSYLATETQYFGPGTRLLVL.